What follows are 9 T cell receptor beta chains derived from one specimen sequenced in a study of chemoradiotherapy in HPV16-positive cancers. The assay was immunoSEQ multiplex PCR, and TCRdb's table has in-frame clones only and misses some. The table includes 15,000 to 20,000 clones, roughly 90% detected once. The sequencing used blood, collected from a patient who underwent chemoradiotherapy. These receptor sequences come from a human donor with HPV-associated anogenital cancer.

The chain carries TRBV5-4 and TRBJ2-5; 9 nucleotides match TRBD2. The CDR3 runs 17 residues. The germline gives CDR1 SGHNT, CDR2 YYREEE (reference sequence). The junction had 9 bases not matched to a gene; V was cut back by 2 bases and J by 1 base. This chain's CDR3 is CASSFDGSGGLQETQYF. CDR3 DNA sequence: TGTGCCAGCAGCTTTGATGGTAGCGGGGGCCTCCAAGAGACCCAGTACTTC.

The chain is built from TRBV9 and TRBJ2-2; 8 positions agree with TRBD2. J lost 3 bases, V lost 0 bases, and 7 bases had no gene match. CDR1 and CDR2 from the germline V gene are SGDLS and YYNGEE. The CDR3 length is 17 residues. The CDR3 sequence is CASSVGASGGHTGELFF. In DNA form, the CDR3 reads TGTGCCAGCAGCGTAGGGGCGAGCGGGGGACACACCGGGGAGCTGTTTTTT.

The V gene is TRBV7-2, the J gene TRBJ1-1, with 9 nucleotides matching TRBD1. This CDR3 has 14 amino acids. V shed 2 bases, J shed 7 bases, and the junction held 5 bases outside the gene matches. Per germline, CDR1 SGHTA and CDR2 FQGNSA. CDR3 sequence (DNA): TGTGCCAGCAGCTTAACAGGGGGCGGAGGTGAAGCTTTCTTT. Protein sequence: CASSLTGGGGEAFF.

This clone was observed once. The chain carries TRBV6-5 and TRBJ1-3; maybe TRBD1 (6 bases). The V end was cut by 5 bases, the J end by 1 base, with 12 bases between. Germline loops: CDR1 MNHEY, CDR2 SVGAGI. The CDR3 contains 15 residues. The CDR3 DNA follows: TGTGCCAGCAGTCCAAACACAGGGTCTGGAAACACCATATATTTT. It translates to CASSPNTGSGNTIYF.

J is TRBJ2-5 and V is TRBV11-3; the D gene is possibly TRBD1 (5 bases). The V end was cut by 0 bases, the J end by 4 bases, with 9 bases between. The CDR3 extends over 14 amino acids. Per the germline V gene, CDR1 is SGHNT and CDR2 is YENEEA. The CDR3 reads CASSLEGEAETQYF. The CDR3 DNA reads TGTGCCAGCAGCTTAGAAGGGGAAGCAGAGACCCAGTACTTC. Full variable domain (outside the CDR3, taken from reference TRBV11-3 and TRBJ2-5): EAGVVQSPRYKIIEKKQPVAFWCNPISGHNTLYWYLQNLGQGPELLIRYENEEAVDDSQLPKDRFSAERLKGVDSTLKIQPAELGDSAVYLCASSLEGEAETQYFGPGTRLLVL.

The chain is built from TRBV21-1 and TRBJ2-7; the D call TRBD2 from the table was never checked on the DNA. TRBV21-1 is a pseudogene locus. The CDR3 runs 14 residues. CDR3 residues: CASSRWGGPNEQYV. The CDR3 nucleotides are TGTGCCAGCAGCAGATGGGGGGGACCCAACGAGCAGTACGTC.

The chain employs TRBV2 and TRBJ2-3, with D tentatively TRBD1 or TRBD2 (5 bases each). CDR3 length: 14 amino acids. Deletions cut 5 bases from V and 8 bases from J, with 17 bases between. Germline V gives CDR1 SNHLY, CDR2 FYNNEI. The CDR3 loop is CASSRDARDGTQYF. The CDR3 nucleotides read TGTGCCAGCAGTCGGGACGCTAGGGACGGTACGCAGTATTTT.

The CDR3 nucleotides read TGTGCCAGCACCGGAACAGGGGGCGTTTATGGCTACACCTTC. Protein sequence: CASTGTGGVYGYTF. The chain has TRBV9 and TRBJ1-2; 9 nucleotides match TRBD1. Losses at the gene ends were 6 bases for V and 5 bases for J; bases not matched to a gene: 8. This CDR3 contains 14 residues. Germline CDR1 SGDLS, CDR2 YYNGEE.

V gene TRBV6-5 combines with J gene TRBJ2-2; 8 positions match TRBD1. J lost 4 bases, V lost 2 bases, and 0 bases had no gene match. Germline-derived CDR1 and CDR2 are MNHEY and SVGAGI. The CDR3 totals 14 residues. CDR3 bases: TGTGCCAGCAGTTACACAGGGGGCACCGGGGAGCTGTTTTTT. Amino acid sequence: CASSYTGGTGELFF.